This T cell receptor (beta chain) is drawn from a study of T and B cells in COVID-19 patients. The wider study: Blood was sampled from COVID-19 patients who were either actively infected or recovered. Study-level points and caveats: In COVID-19 patients, T cell receptor beta variable and joining gene use was reportedly strongly skewed.

Each TRB amplification used roughly 220-550 ng of genomic DNA from blood. Multiplex PCR with BIOMED2 TRB-A/B primer pools amplified TRB rearrangements. TCRdb passed the multiplex PCR reads through MiXCR, listing each CDR3 protein once. The sample holds a few thousand distinct CDR3 sequences, 20% to 25% seen once. Germline values: CDR1 SGHTA, CDR2 FQGNSA. CDR3 length: 18 amino acids. J gave up 0 bases and V 0 bases, and 9 bases lay outside the gene matches. This clonotype was seen only a few times. Its specificity is not known. This TCR derives from a human donor with active COVID-19. Sequences were obtained from blood. This chain links TRBV7-2 with TRBJ2-7, with 9 nucleotides matching TRBD1. The CDR3 region is CASSLALGTGKNSYEQYF. The CDR3 bases are TGTGCCAGCAGCTTAGCCCTTGGGACAGGGAAAAACTCCTACGAGCAGTACTTC.